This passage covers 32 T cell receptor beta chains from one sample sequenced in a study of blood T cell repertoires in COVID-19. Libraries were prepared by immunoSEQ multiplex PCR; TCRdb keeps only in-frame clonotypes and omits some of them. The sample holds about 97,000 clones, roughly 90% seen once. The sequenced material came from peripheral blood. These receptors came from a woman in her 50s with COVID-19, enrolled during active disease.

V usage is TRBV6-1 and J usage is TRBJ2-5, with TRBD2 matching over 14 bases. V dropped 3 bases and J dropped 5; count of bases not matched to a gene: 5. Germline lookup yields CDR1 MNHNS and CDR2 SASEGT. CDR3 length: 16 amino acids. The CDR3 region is CASSELRTSGGETQYF. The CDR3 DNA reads TGTGCCAGCAGTGAGCTACGGACTAGCGGGGGGGAGACCCAGTACTTC.

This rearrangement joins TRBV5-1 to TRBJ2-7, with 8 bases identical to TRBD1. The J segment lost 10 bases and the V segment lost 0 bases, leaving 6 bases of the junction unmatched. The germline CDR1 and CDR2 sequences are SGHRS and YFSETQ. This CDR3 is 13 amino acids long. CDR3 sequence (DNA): TGCGCCAGCAGCTTGGAAATTGGACAGGGTCAGTACTTC. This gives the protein CASSLEIGQGQYF.

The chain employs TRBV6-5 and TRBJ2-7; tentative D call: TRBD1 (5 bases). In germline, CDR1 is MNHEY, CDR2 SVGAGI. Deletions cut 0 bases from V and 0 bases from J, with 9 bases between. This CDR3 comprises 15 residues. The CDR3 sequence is CASSYSTGHSYEQYF. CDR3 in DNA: TGTGCCAGCAGTTACTCGACCGGACACTCCTACGAGCAGTACTTC.

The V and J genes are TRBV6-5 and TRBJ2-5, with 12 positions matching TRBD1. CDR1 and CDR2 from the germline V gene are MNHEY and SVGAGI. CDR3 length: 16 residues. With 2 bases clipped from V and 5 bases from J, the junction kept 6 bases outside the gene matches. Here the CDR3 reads CASSYPGTGGRETQYF. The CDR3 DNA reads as TGTGCCAGCAGTTACCCCGGGACAGGGGGCCGTGAGACCCAGTACTTC.

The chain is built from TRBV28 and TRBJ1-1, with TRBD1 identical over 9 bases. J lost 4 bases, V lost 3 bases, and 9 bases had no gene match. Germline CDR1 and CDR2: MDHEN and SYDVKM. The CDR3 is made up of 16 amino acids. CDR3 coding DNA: TGTGCCAGCAGTTTGGGGGCTTTGACAGGGGGCACTGAAGCTTTCTTT. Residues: CASSLGALTGGTEAFF.

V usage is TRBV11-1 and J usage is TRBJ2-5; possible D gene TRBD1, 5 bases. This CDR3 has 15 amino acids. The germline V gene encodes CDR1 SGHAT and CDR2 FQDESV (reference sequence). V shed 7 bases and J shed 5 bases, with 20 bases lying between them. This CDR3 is CASTASGQGGETQYF. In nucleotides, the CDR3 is TGTGCCAGCACAGCTTCCGGGCAGGGTGGGGAGACCCAGTACTTC.

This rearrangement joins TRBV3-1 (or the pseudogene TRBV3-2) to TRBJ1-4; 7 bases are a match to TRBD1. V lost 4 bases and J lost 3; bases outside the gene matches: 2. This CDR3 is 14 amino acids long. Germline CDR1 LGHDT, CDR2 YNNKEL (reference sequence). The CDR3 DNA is TGTGCCAGCAGCCCCGGGACAGCTAATGAAAAACTGTTTTTT. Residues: CASSPGTANEKLFF.

This CDR3 is CASSFGETLPAFF. The CDR3, as DNA: TGTGCCAGCAGCTTCGGGGAGACTCTCCCGGCTTTCTTT. The gene calls are TRBV7-3 and TRBJ1-1; D remains ambiguous. V lost 3 bases, J lost 11 bases, and 16 bases lay in between. Germline-derived CDR1 and CDR2 are SGHTA and FQGTGA. The CDR3 covers 13 residues.

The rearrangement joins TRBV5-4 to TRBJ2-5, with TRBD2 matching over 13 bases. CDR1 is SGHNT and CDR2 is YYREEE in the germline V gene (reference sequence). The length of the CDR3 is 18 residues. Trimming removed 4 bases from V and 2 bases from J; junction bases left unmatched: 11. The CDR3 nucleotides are TGTGCCAGCAGCCCGAGACTAGCGGGGGGCCCCATTCAAGAGACCCAGTACTTC. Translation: CASSPRLAGGPIQETQYF.

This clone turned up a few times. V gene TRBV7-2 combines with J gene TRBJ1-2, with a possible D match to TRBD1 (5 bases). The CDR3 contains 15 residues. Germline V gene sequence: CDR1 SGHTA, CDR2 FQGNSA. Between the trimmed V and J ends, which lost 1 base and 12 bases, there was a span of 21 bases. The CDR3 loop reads CASSLGSAGGVDNTF. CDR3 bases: TGTGCCAGCAGCTTAGGTTCCGCCGGAGGGGTTGATAACACCTTC.

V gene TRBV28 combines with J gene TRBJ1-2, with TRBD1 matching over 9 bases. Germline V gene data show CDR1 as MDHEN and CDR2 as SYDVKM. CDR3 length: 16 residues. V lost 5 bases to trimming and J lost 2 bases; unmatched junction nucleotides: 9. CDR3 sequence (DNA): TGTGCCAGCAGTAATACCGGGACAGGGTGGAACTATGGCTACACCTTC. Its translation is CASSNTGTGWNYGYTF.

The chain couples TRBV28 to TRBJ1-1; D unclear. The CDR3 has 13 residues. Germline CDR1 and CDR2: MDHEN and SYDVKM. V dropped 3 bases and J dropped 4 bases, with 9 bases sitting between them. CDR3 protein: CASSLEQTTEAFF. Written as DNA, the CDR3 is TGTGCCAGCAGTTTGGAGCAGACCACTGAAGCTTTCTTT. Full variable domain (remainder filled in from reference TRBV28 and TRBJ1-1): DVKVTQSSRYLVKRTGEKVFLECVQDMDHENMFWYRQDPGLGLRLIYFSYDVKMKEKGDIPEGYSVSREKKERFSLILESASTNQTSMYLCASSLEQTTEAFFGQGTRLTVV.

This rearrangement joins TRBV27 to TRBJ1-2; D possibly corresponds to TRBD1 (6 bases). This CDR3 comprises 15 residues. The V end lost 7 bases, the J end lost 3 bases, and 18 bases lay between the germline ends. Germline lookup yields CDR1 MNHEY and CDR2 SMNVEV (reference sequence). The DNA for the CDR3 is TGTGCCAGCACCAAGGTGGGGGCCGGTGACTATGGCTACACCTTC. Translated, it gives CASTKVGAGDYGYTF.

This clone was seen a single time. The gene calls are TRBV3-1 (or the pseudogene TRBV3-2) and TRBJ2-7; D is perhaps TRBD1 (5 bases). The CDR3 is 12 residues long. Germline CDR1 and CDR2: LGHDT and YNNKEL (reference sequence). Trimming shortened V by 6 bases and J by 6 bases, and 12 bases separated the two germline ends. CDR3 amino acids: CASSPGLPEQYF. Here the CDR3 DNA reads TGTGCCAGCAGTCCAGGGTTGCCCGAGCAGTACTTC.

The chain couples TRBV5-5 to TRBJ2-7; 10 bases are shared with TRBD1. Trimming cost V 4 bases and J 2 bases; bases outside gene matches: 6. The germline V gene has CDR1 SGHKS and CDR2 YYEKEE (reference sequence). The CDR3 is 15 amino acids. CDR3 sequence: CASSAGQGPAYEQYF. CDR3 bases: TGTGCCAGCAGCGCGGGACAGGGGCCTGCCTACGAGCAGTACTTC.

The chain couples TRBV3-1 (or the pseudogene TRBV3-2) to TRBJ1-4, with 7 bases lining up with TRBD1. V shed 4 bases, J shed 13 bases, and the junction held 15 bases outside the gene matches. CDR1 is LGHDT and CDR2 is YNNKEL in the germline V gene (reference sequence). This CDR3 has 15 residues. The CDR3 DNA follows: TGTGCCAGCAGCCCGAATTATCAGGGGGGCGGTAGACTGTTTTTT. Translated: CASSPNYQGGGRLFF.

The CDR3 DNA reads as TGTGCCAGCAGTCCGGGGTTCAATCAGCCCCAGCATTTT. Protein: CASSPGFNQPQHF. V usage is TRBV27 and J usage is TRBJ1-5; D call uncertain. V was clipped by 5 bases and J by 3 bases, with 8 bases between them. The length of the CDR3 is 13 residues. In germline, CDR1 is MNHEY, CDR2 SMNVEV (reference sequence).

CDR3 region: CASSLGQGGYEQYF. CDR3 DNA sequence: TGTGCCAGTAGTTTAGGACAGGGTGGCTACGAGCAGTACTTC. The V call is TRBV19, the J call TRBJ2-7; 8 bases fit TRBD1. After removal of 5 bases from V and 3 bases from J, the junction contained 6 bases not matched to a gene. The CDR3 covers 14 residues. Germline-derived CDR1 and CDR2 are LNHDA and SQIVND (reference sequence).

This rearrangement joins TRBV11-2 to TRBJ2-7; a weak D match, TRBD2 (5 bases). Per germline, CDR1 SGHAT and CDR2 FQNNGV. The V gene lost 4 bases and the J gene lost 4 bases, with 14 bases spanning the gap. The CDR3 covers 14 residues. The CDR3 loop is CASSSEASFYEQYF. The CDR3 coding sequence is TGTGCCAGCAGCTCGGAGGCCTCATTTTACGAGCAGTACTTC.

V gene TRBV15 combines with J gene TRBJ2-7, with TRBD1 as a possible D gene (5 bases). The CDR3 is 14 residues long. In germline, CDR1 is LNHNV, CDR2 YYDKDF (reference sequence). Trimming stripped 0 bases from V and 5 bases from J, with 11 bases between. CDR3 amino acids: CATSREAGPHEQYF. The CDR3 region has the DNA TGTGCCACCAGCAGAGAGGCAGGGCCCCACGAGCAGTACTTC. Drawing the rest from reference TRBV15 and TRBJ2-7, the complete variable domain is DAMVIQNPRYQVTQFGKPVTLSCSQTLNHNVMYWYQQKSSQAPKLLFHYYDKDFNNEADTPDNFQSRRPNTSFCFLDIRSPGLGDTAMYLCATSREAGPHEQYFGPGTRLTVT.

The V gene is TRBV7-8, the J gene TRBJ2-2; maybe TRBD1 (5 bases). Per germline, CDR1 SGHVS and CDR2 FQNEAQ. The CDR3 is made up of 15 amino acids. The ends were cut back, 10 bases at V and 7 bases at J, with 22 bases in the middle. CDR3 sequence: CATQGELVGIGELFF. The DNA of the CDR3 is TGTGCCACCCAGGGTGAGCTCGTCGGTATCGGGGAGCTGTTTTTT.

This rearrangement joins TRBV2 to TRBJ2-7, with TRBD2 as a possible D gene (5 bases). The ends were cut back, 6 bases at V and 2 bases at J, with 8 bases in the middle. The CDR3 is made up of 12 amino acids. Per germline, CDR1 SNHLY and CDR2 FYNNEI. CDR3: CASRERTYEQYF. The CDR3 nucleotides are TGTGCCAGCAGGGAGCGGACCTACGAGCAGTACTTC.

CDR3 protein: CASSPAGGGQNIQYF. CDR3 coding DNA: TGTGCCAGCAGTCCTGCCGGGGGGGGCCAAAACATTCAGTACTTC. V and J are TRBV6-5 and TRBJ2-4; 8 bases line up with TRBD2. The CDR3 totals 15 residues. CDR1 is MNHEY, CDR2 SVGAGI, per germline. With V trimmed by 5 bases and J by 5 bases, 8 bases remained unmatched.

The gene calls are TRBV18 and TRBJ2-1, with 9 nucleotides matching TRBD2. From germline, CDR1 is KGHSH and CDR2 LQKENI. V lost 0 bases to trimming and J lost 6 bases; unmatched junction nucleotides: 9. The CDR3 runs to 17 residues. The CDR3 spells CASSPPIGAGGFNEQFF. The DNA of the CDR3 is TGTGCCAGCTCACCACCGATAGGCGCGGGGGGGTTCAATGAGCAGTTCTTC.

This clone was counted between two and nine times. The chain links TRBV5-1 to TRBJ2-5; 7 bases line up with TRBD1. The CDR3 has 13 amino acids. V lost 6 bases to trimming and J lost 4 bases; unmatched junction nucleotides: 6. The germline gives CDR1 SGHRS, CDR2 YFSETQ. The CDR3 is CASTRQGGETQYF. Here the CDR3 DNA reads TGCGCCAGCACCAGACAGGGCGGAGAGACCCAGTACTTC. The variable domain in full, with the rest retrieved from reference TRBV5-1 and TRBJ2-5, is KAGVTQTPRYLIKTRGQQVTLSCSPISGHRSVSWYQQTPGQGLQFLFEYFSETQRNKGNFPGRFSGRQFSNSRSEMNVSTLELGDSALYLCASTRQGGETQYFGPGTRLLVL.

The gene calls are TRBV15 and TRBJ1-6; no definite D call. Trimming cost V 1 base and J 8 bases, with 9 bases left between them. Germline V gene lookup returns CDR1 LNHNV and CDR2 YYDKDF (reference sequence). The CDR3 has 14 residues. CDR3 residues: CATSRVATYSPLHF. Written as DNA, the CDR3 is TGTGCCACCAGCAGAGTGGCGACATATTCACCCCTCCACTTT.

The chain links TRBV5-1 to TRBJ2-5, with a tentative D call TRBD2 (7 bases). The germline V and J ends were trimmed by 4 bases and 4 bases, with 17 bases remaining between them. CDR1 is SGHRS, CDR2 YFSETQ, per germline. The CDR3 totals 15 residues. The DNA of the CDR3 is TGCGCCAGCAGCGCGCCCCCAAGGGGGGGAGAGACCCAGTACTTC. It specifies CASSAPPRGGETQYF.

The DNA for the CDR3 is TGTGCCAGCAGCCAAGAAACGGGGGGGACTGAAGCTTTCTTT. It codes for CASSQETGGTEAFF. The chain is built from TRBV3-1 (or the pseudogene TRBV3-2) and TRBJ1-1, with D maybe TRBD1 (5 bases). Trimming took off 0 bases at V and 5 bases at J, with 10 bases between the two ends. Germline V gives CDR1 LGHDT, CDR2 YNNKEL (reference sequence). There are 14 residues in the CDR3.

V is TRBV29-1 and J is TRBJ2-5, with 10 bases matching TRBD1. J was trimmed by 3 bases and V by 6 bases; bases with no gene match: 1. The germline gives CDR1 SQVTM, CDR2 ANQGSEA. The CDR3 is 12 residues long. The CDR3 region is CSVGQGEETQYF. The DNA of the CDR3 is TGCAGCGTAGGACAGGGGGAAGAGACCCAGTACTTC.

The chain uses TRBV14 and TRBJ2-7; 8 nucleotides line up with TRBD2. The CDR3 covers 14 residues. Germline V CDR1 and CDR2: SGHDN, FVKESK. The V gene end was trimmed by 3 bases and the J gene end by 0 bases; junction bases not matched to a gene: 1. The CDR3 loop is CASSHLAGSYEQYF. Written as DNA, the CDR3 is TGTGCCAGCAGCCACCTAGCGGGCTCCTACGAGCAGTACTTC.

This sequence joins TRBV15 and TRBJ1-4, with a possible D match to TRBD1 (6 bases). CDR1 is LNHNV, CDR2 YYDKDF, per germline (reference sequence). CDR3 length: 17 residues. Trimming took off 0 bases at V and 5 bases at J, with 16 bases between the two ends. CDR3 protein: CATSRDWDNFSNEKLFF. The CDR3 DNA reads TGTGCCACCAGCAGAGATTGGGACAACTTTTCGAATGAAAAACTGTTTTTT.

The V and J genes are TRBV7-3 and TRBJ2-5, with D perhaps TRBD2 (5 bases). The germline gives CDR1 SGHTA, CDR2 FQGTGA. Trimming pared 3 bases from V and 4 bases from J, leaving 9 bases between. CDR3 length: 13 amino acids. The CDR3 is CASSFGRGETQYF. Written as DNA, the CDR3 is TGTGCCAGCAGCTTTGGGAGAGGAGAGACCCAGTACTTC.